The 30 T cell receptor beta chains in this list originate from one sample, sequenced in a study of graft-versus-host responses after intestinal transplantation. Intraepithelial lymphocytes and lamina propria lymphocytes were released through processing of graft tissue. Sequencing was performed with immunoSEQ multiplex PCR; in TCRdb, only in-frame clones are kept and a portion is missing. The table lists just under 20,000 clones, roughly three quarters of them singletons. The source was ileum tissue, collected roughly 3 weeks after intestinal transplant. The receptors derive from a human patient who received an intestinal transplant, so some T cells may come from the graft donor.

V is TRBV9 and J is TRBJ1-6; no reliable D call. V was clipped by 0 bases and J by 3 bases, with 16 bases between them. Germline V CDR1 and CDR2: SGDLS, YYNGEE. The CDR3 consists of 18 residues. This CDR3 reads CASSVGISKEDYNSPLHF. Here the CDR3 DNA reads TGTGCCAGCAGCGTAGGGATTTCGAAAGAGGACTATAATTCACCCCTCCACTTT.

The chain is built from TRBV28 and TRBJ2-7; a possible D gene is TRBD2 (6 bases). V lost 6 bases to trimming and J lost 5 bases, with 20 bases between them. There are 15 residues in the CDR3. Germline values: CDR1 MDHEN, CDR2 SYDVKM. CDR3 sequence (DNA): TGTGCCAGCAGCTGGTTAAGAGGCCTAGCGCACGAGCAGTACTTC. This encodes CASSWLRGLAHEQYF. Complete variable domain (other parts from reference TRBV28 and TRBJ2-7): DVKVTQSSRYLVKRTGEKVFLECVQDMDHENMFWYRQDPGLGLRLIYFSYDVKMKEKGDIPEGYSVSREKKERFSLILESASTNQTSMYLCASSWLRGLAHEQYFGPGTRLTVT.

V gene TRBV6-5 combines with J gene TRBJ2-2, with D possibly TRBD2 on 5 matching bases. The CDR3 sequence is 14 residues long. V was trimmed by 5 bases and J by 7 bases, leaving 14 bases between them. Per germline, CDR1 MNHEY and CDR2 SVGAGI. The CDR3 nucleotides read TGTGCCAGCAGTCAGTATTCGGAGGACGGGGAGCTGTTTTTT. This codes for CASSQYSEDGELFF.

This clone was seen only a few times. This chain joins TRBV13 and TRBJ1-3, with D possibly matching TRBD1 (6 bases). The germline V gene has CDR1 PRHDT and CDR2 FYEKMQ (reference sequence). The CDR3 spans 15 residues. The V and J ends lost 5 bases and 2 bases respectively, with 13 bases between them. The DNA for the CDR3 is TGTGCCAGCAGCGAGGGGGGGGAGACTGGAAACACCATATATTTT. It translates to CASSEGGETGNTIYF.

This chain links TRBV21-1 with TRBJ1-5. TRBV21-1 is designated a pseudogene. The CDR3 spans 18 residues. The CDR3 bases are TGTGCCAGCAGCAACGCGGGATCAACAGGTCGGAGCAATCAGCCCCAGCATTTT. Translation gives CASSNAGSTGRSNQPQHF.

V gene TRBV7-3 combines with J gene TRBJ1-5; 7 bases are shared with TRBD1. CDR3 length: 15 amino acids. V dropped 4 bases and J dropped 3; count of bases not matched to a gene: 6. Germline V gene data show CDR1 as SGHTA and CDR2 as FQGTGA. CDR3 sequence (DNA): TGTGCCAGCAGCTACGACAGGGAGGTCAATCAGCCCCAGCATTTT. Protein: CASSYDREVNQPQHF.

In its sample, this clone was seen once. Sequence at one end of the junction differs from germline and may be a read error. The chain's CDR3 is CASSQVLNALHF. The CDR3 DNA is TGCGCCAGCAGCCAAGTGCTAAATGCTCTGCACTTC. The genes are TRBV4-3 and TRBJ1-2; no reliable D call. Per the germline V gene, CDR1 is LGHNA and CDR2 is YSLEER. CDR3 length: 12 amino acids.

The chain carries TRBV27 and TRBJ1-5; the match to TRBD1 covers 7 bases. Per the germline V gene, CDR1 is MNHEY and CDR2 is SMNVEV (reference sequence). V lost 3 bases and J lost 7; bases outside the gene matches: 3. CDR3 size: 13 residues. The CDR3 protein is CASSLGQKQPQHF. CDR3 bases: TGTGCCAGCAGTTTGGGACAGAAACAGCCCCAGCATTTT.

This clone was picked up one time. V is TRBV7-9 and J is TRBJ2-3, with 7 bases matching TRBD2. Germline lookup yields CDR1 SEHNR and CDR2 FQNEAQ (reference sequence). Losses at the gene ends were 5 bases for V and 2 bases for J; bases not matched to a gene: 4. The CDR3 extends over 14 amino acids. The CDR3 reads CASSRDYLTDTQYF. In DNA, the CDR3 is TGTGCCAGCAGCCGGGACTACCTCACAGATACGCAGTATTTT.

This clone turned up a few times. This chain links TRBV4-1 with TRBJ1-2; 7 bases agree with TRBD1. This CDR3 spans 13 amino acids. Germline CDR1 is MGHRA and CDR2 is YSYEKL. V lost 5 bases and J lost 7; bases outside the gene matches: 7. The CDR3, as DNA: TGCGCCAGCAGCGCGTACAGGGGATCTGGCTACACCTTC. This translates into CASSAYRGSGYTF.

The V and J genes are TRBV5-6 and TRBJ1-5, with 8 bases fitting TRBD1. Looked up from germline, CDR1 is SGHDT and CDR2 is YYEEEE. The CDR3 consists of 15 residues. J gave up 1 base and V 2 bases, and 2 bases lay outside the gene matches. CDR3 protein: CASSFGQGSNQPQHF. The CDR3 bases are TGTGCCAGCAGCTTCGGACAGGGAAGCAATCAGCCCCAGCATTTT.

The rearrangement uses TRBV2 and TRBJ1-2, with D possibly TRBD1 on 6 matching bases. The CDR3 covers 14 residues. Trimming removed 2 bases at V and 4 bases at J, with 11 bases between. Germline V CDR1 and CDR2: SNHLY, FYNNEI. The CDR3 DNA follows: TGTGCCAGCAGTGAAAACAGGGCCGTCTATGGCTACACCTTC. Translation: CASSENRAVYGYTF.

This chain joins TRBV10-2 and TRBJ2-1; 8 bases are shared with TRBD2. The CDR3 loop spans 16 amino acids. V shed 11 bases and J 6 bases; nucleotides not matched to a gene: 18. Looked up from germline, CDR1 is WSHSY and CDR2 is SAAADI. CDR3 DNA sequence: TGCGCCGTCCTACCCTTGAGCCGGACTAGCATCAATGAGCAGTTCTTC. This gives the protein CAVLPLSRTSINEQFF.

The chain employs TRBV15 and TRBJ2-4; D perhaps matches TRBD2 (5 bases). The V gene's germline CDR1 is LNHNV and CDR2 YYDKDF (reference sequence). Trimming stripped 1 base from V and 1 base from J, with 11 bases between. This CDR3 is 16 amino acids long. CDR3 region: CATSRASSTAKNIQYF. Written as DNA, the CDR3 is TGTGCCACCAGCAGAGCTAGCAGCACCGCCAAAAACATTCAGTACTTC.

The chain is built from TRBV18 and TRBJ1-2; a weak D match, TRBD1 (6 bases). Trimming took off 3 bases at V and 4 bases at J, with 9 bases between the two ends. Per germline, CDR1 KGHSH and CDR2 LQKENI. The CDR3 totals 13 residues. The CDR3 DNA is TGTGCCAGCTCACCTACGGACAGCTATGGCTACACCTTC. It yields the protein CASSPTDSYGYTF. The variable domain in full, completed from reference TRBV18 and TRBJ1-2, reads NAGVMQNPRHLVRRRGQEARLRCSPMKGHSHVYWYRQLPEEGLKFMVYLQKENIIDESGMPKERFSAEFPKEGPSILRIQQVVRGDSAAYFCASSPTDSYGYTFGSGTRLTVV.

The gene calls are TRBV19 and TRBJ1-2; 10 positions agree with TRBD1. The CDR3 spans 14 residues. V was clipped by 9 bases and J by 4 bases; unmatched bases: 8. The V gene's germline CDR1 is LNHDA and CDR2 SQIVND (reference sequence). CDR3 coding DNA: TGTGCCAGCGGGACAGGGGCGTCGTTCTATGGCTACACCTTC. Encoded protein: CASGTGASFYGYTF.

V and J are TRBV7-9 and TRBJ2-3; weak D call: TRBD2 (6 bases). V gave up 5 bases and J gave up 2 bases, with 14 bases separating them. This CDR3 spans 15 amino acids. CDR1 and CDR2 from the germline V gene are SEHNR and FQNEAQ (reference sequence). The chain's CDR3 is CASSGNVAVTDTQYF. The CDR3 DNA follows: TGTGCCAGCAGCGGAAACGTAGCGGTCACAGATACGCAGTATTTT.

This clone was counted a few times. The CDR3: CASSLLGGDTQYF. The CDR3 nucleotides read TGTGCCAGCAGCTTACTAGGGGGTGATACGCAGTATTTT. The chain has TRBV13 and TRBJ2-3; D may be TRBD1 (6 bases). Per germline, CDR1 PRHDT and CDR2 FYEKMQ (reference sequence). The CDR3 covers 13 residues. V shed 2 bases and J shed 6 bases, with 9 bases lying between them.

A word on this clone: At one boundary the junction diverges from the germline segment, which might be a read error. The V call is TRBV7-2, the J call TRBJ2-1, with TRBD2 matching over 12 bases. The CDR3 has 14 residues. CDR1 and CDR2 (germline): SGHTA, FQGNSA. CDR3 residues: CASSLAGGRDEQFF. Written as DNA, the CDR3 is TGTGCCAGCAGCCTAGCGGGGGGGCGAGATGAGCAGTTCTTC.

The chain couples TRBV27 to TRBJ2-5, with 11 bases lining up with TRBD2. The CDR3 has 14 residues. V lost 5 bases to trimming and J lost 4 bases; unmatched junction nucleotides: 3. Germline CDR1 reads MNHEY; CDR2 reads SMNVEV (reference sequence). The CDR3: CASSPGLAVETQYF. The DNA for the CDR3 is TGTGCCAGCAGTCCGGGACTAGCGGTAGAGACCCAGTACTTC.

This clone was picked up one time. This sequence joins TRBV5-1 and TRBJ2-5; 8 bases are a match to TRBD1. This CDR3 is 15 amino acids long. J gave up 2 bases and V 2 bases, and 5 bases lay outside the gene matches. Germline V gene data show CDR1 as SGHRS and CDR2 as YFSETQ. This CDR3 reads CASSFGTGLQETQYF. CDR3 nucleotide sequence: TGCGCCAGCAGCTTTGGGACAGGCCTACAAGAGACCCAGTACTTC.

The chain couples TRBV7-9 to TRBJ2-1, with 9 positions matching TRBD2. Germline lookup yields CDR1 SEHNR and CDR2 FQNEAQ (reference sequence). V shed 8 bases and J 10 bases; nucleotides not matched to a gene: 12. This CDR3 is built from 14 residues. The DNA for the CDR3 is TGTGCCAGCCACGGGACTAGCAGGCTGGGGGAGCAGTTCTTC. The encoded protein is CASHGTSRLGEQFF.

This clone came up a few times. This sequence joins TRBV9 and TRBJ2-7, with TRBD2 matching over 8 bases. The V segment lost 0 bases and the J segment 3 bases; nucleotides outside the gene matches: 5. This CDR3 has 15 amino acids. CDR1 and CDR2 from the germline V gene are SGDLS and YYNGEE. DNA of the CDR3: TGTGCCAGCAGCGTAGGTGGAGCGGGAGACTACGAGCAGTACTTC. It codes for CASSVGGAGDYEQYF.

The V and J genes are TRBV6-1 and TRBJ2-7; TRBD2 aligns across 9 bases. Germline-derived CDR1 and CDR2 are MNHNS and SASEGT. The CDR3 extends over 13 amino acids. After removal of 4 bases from V and 8 bases from J, the junction contained 6 bases not matched to a gene. CDR3 region: CASSGGLAEKQYF. The CDR3 DNA reads TGTGCCAGCAGTGGGGGACTAGCCGAAAAGCAGTACTTC.

This sequence joins TRBV6-5 and TRBJ2-7; 7 bases align to TRBD2. This CDR3 comprises 15 residues. Per germline, CDR1 MNHEY and CDR2 SVGAGI. V lost 4 bases to trimming and J lost 4 bases; unmatched junction nucleotides: 10. Here the CDR3 reads CASSSYSGTIYEQYF. The CDR3 DNA reads TGTGCCAGCAGTTCATACTCCGGGACTATTTACGAGCAGTACTTC.

The rearrangement joins TRBV27 to TRBJ1-2; 7 bases map to TRBD1. CDR1 and CDR2 (germline): MNHEY, SMNVEV (reference sequence). With V trimmed by 6 bases and J by 5 bases, 9 bases remained unmatched. The CDR3 is 14 residues long. CDR3 loop: CASSPRGTAYGYTF. Written as DNA, the CDR3 is TGTGCCAGCAGCCCTCGCGGGACAGCGTATGGCTACACCTTC.

Judged by abundance, this clone is medium-sized. The chain has TRBV5-4 and TRBJ2-3; D ambiguous. Germline CDR1 SGHNT, CDR2 YYREEE (reference sequence). The V end lost 0 bases, the J end lost 4 bases, and 12 bases lay between the germline ends. The CDR3 consists of 15 residues. The CDR3: CASSLAYSKSDTQYF. In nucleotides, the CDR3 is TGTGCCAGCAGCTTGGCCTATTCTAAGTCAGATACGCAGTATTTT.

A word on this clone: An end of the junction differs from the germline gene, which may be a read error. The chain combines TRBV6-6 with TRBJ2-7; tentative D call: TRBD1 (5 bases). The V gene's germline CDR1 is MNHNY and CDR2 SVGAGI (reference sequence). This CDR3 has 13 residues. The CDR3 here is CASSSSLRAPLGF. In DNA, the CDR3 is TGTGCCAGCAGTTCCTCCCTCAGGGCCCCCCTGGGCTTC.

The chain employs TRBV4-1 and TRBJ2-1; 10 bases are shared with TRBD2. The V gene's germline CDR1 is MGHRA and CDR2 YSYEKL. V shed 4 bases, J shed 5 bases, and the junction held 14 bases outside the gene matches. The CDR3 is made up of 18 amino acids. The CDR3: CASSRRLPGLAGDNEQFF. The CDR3 DNA follows: TGCGCCAGCAGCCGCCGTCTCCCTGGTCTAGCGGGGGACAATGAGCAGTTCTTC.

The V call is TRBV6-6, the J call TRBJ1-1; 7 bases agree with TRBD1. The CDR3 totals 15 residues. The V gene's germline CDR1 is MNHNY and CDR2 SVGAGI (reference sequence). The V gene end was trimmed by 2 bases and the J gene end by 4 bases; junction bases not matched to a gene: 7. In nucleotides, the CDR3 is TGTGCCAGCAGTTACGGGACAGTTTTGGGCACTGAAGCTTTCTTT. Translated: CASSYGTVLGTEAFF.